Below, one T cell receptor (beta chain) is given with its context. These data come from a study of shared clonotypes between healthy human individuals. The repertoire was sequenced with immunoSEQ multiplex PCR; TCRdb's copy has only in-frame clones and lacks some. This sample carries approximately 600,000 clones, approximately 96% of them seen once, and the ten largest clones take over 0.1%. Only CD45RO-negative cells positively selected for CCR7 counted as naive CD8 cells, so terminally differentiated effector memory CD45RA+ cells were excluded. Sequenced sample: naive CD8+ T cells sorted from blood. This TCR came from a woman under 40 in good health.

DNA for the CDR3: TGCGCCAGCAGCCAAGGGGGCGGAGGGGGGACCCAGTACTTC. This codes for CASSQGGGGGTQYF. The chain recombines TRBV4-1 with TRBJ2-5; D assignment may be TRBD1 or TRBD2 (6 bases each). The CDR3 has 14 amino acids. CDR1 is MGHRA, CDR2 YSYEKL, per germline. V was trimmed by 1 base and J by 7 bases, leaving 13 bases between them.